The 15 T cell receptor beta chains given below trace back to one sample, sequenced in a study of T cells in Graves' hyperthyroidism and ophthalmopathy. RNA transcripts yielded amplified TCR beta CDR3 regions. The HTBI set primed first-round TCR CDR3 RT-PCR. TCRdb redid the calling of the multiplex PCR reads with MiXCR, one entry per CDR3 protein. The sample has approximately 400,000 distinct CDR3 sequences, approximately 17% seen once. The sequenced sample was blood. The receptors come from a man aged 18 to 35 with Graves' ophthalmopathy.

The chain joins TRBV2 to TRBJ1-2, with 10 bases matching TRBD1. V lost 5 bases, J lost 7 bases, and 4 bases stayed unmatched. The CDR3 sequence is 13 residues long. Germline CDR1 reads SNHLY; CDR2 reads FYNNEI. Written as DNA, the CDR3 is TGTGCCAGCAGTTTCGGACAGGGGGTTGGCTACACCTTC. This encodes CASSFGQGVGYTF.

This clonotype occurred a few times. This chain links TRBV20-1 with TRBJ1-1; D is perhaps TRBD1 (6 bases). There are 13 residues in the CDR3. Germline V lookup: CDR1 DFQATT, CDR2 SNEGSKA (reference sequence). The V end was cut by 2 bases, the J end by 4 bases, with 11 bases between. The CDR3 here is CSARPGQLTEAFF. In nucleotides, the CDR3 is TGCAGTGCTAGACCCGGACAGCTCACTGAAGCTTTCTTT.

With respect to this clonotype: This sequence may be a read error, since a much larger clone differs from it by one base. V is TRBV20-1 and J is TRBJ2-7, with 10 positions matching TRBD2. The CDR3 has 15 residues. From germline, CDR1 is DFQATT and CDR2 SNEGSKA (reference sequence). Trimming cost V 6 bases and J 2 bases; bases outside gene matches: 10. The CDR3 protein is CSARRSGGGPYEQYF. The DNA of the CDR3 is TGCAGTGCCCGAAGGAGCGGGGGGGGCCCCTACGAGCAGTACTTC.

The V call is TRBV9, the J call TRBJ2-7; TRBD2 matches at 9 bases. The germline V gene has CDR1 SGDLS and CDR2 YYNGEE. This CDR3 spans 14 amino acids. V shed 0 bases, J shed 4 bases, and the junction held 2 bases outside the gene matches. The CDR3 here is CASSVGLAAYEQYF. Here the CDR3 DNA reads TGTGCCAGCAGCGTAGGACTAGCGGCTTACGAGCAGTACTTC.

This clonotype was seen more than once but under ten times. The CDR3 loop reads CASSWGASTDTQYF. The CDR3 nucleotides are TGTGCCAGCAGCTGGGGGGCTAGCACAGATACGCAGTATTTT. The chain uses TRBV7-8 and TRBJ2-3; tentatively, D is TRBD1 or TRBD2 (6 bases each). The CDR3 contains 14 residues. V lost 4 bases and J lost 0, with 8 bases in between. The germline V gene has CDR1 SGHVS and CDR2 FQNEAQ. Full variable domain (outside the CDR3, taken from reference TRBV7-8 and TRBJ2-3): GAGVSQSPRYKVAKRGQDVALRCDPISGHVSLFWYQQALGQGPEFLTYFQNEAQLDKSGLPSDRFFAERPEGSVSTLKIQRTQQEDSAVYLCASSWGASTDTQYFGPGTRLTVL.

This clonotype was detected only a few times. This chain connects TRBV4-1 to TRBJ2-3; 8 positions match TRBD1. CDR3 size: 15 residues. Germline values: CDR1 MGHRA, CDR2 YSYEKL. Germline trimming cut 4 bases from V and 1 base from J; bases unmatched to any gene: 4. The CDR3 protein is CASSRTGLGTDTQYF. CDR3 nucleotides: TGCGCCAGCAGCCGGACAGGGCTTGGCACAGATACGCAGTATTTT.

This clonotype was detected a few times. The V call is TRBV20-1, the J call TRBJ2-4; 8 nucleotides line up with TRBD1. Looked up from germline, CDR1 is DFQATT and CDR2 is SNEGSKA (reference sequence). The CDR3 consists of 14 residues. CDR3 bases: TGCAGCAACCAGGGGGCTTTAGCCAAAAACATTCAGTACTTC. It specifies CSNQGALAKNIQYF.

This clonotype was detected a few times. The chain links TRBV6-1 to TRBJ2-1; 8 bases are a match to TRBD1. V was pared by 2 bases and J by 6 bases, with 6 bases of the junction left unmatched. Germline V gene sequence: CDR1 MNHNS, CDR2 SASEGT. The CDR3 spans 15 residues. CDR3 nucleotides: TGTGCCAGCAGTGAAAGGCTGGACAGGGTCAATGAGCAGTTCTTC. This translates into CASSERLDRVNEQFF.

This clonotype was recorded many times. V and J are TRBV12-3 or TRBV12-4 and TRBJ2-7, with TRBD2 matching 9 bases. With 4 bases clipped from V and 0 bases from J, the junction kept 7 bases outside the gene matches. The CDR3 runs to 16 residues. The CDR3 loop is CASSWDSGGSSYEQYF. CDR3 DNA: TGTGCCAGCAGTTGGGATAGCGGGGGATCCTCCTACGAGCAGTACTTC.

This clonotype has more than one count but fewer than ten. The CDR3 sequence is CASGDFRKRQGGTEAFF. The DNA for the CDR3 is TGTGCCAGCGGAGACTTTAGAAAGCGACAGGGTGGAACTGAAGCTTTCTTT. The J gene is TRBJ1-1, the V gene TRBV19; 7 nucleotides line up with TRBD1. The CDR3 sequence is 17 residues long. The ends lost 9 bases at V and 5 bases at J; junction bases unmatched: 21. CDR1 and CDR2 from the germline V gene are LNHDA and SQIVND (reference sequence).

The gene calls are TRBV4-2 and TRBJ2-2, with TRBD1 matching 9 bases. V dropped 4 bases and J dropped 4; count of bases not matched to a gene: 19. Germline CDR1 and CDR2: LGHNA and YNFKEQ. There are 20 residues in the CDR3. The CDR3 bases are TGTGCCAGCAGCCTACAGACCGGGACAGGGAGTAGTATGGGCACCGGGGAGCTGTTTTTT. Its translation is CASSLQTGTGSSMGTGELFF.

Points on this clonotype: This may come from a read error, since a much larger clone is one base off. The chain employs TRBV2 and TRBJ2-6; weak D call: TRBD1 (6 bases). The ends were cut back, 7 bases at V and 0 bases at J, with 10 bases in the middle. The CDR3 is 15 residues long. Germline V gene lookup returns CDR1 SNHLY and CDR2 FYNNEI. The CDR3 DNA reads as TGTGCCAGCAAGGAAGGGGGCTCTGGGGCCAACGTCCTGACTTTC. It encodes CASKEGGSGANVLTF.

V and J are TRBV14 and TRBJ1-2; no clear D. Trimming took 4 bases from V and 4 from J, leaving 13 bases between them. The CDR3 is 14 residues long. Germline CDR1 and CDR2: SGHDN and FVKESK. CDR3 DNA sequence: TGTGCCAGCAGCCGCGGTGGGTGGGCCTATGGCTACACCTTC. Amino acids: CASSRGGWAYGYTF. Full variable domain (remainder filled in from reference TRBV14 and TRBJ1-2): EAGVTQFPSHSVIEKGQTVTLRCDPISGHDNLYWYRRVMGKEIKFLLHFVKESKQDESGMPNNRFLAERTGGTYSTLKVQPAELEDSGVYFCASSRGGWAYGYTFGSGTRLTVV.

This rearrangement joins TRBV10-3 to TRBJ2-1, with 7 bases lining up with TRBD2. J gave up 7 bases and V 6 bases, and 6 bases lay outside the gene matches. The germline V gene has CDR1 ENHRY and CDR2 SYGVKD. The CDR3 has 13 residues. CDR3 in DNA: TGTGCCATCAGCGCGGGACTATCGAATGAGCAGTTCTTC. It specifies CAISAGLSNEQFF.

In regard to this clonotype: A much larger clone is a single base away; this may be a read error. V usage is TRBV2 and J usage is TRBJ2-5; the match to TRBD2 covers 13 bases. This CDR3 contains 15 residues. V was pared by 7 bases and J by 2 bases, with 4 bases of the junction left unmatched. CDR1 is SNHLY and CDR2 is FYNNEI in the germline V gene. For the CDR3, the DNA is TGTGCCAGCACCCAACTAGCGGGGGGGCAAGAGACCCAGTACTTC. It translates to CASTQLAGGQETQYF.